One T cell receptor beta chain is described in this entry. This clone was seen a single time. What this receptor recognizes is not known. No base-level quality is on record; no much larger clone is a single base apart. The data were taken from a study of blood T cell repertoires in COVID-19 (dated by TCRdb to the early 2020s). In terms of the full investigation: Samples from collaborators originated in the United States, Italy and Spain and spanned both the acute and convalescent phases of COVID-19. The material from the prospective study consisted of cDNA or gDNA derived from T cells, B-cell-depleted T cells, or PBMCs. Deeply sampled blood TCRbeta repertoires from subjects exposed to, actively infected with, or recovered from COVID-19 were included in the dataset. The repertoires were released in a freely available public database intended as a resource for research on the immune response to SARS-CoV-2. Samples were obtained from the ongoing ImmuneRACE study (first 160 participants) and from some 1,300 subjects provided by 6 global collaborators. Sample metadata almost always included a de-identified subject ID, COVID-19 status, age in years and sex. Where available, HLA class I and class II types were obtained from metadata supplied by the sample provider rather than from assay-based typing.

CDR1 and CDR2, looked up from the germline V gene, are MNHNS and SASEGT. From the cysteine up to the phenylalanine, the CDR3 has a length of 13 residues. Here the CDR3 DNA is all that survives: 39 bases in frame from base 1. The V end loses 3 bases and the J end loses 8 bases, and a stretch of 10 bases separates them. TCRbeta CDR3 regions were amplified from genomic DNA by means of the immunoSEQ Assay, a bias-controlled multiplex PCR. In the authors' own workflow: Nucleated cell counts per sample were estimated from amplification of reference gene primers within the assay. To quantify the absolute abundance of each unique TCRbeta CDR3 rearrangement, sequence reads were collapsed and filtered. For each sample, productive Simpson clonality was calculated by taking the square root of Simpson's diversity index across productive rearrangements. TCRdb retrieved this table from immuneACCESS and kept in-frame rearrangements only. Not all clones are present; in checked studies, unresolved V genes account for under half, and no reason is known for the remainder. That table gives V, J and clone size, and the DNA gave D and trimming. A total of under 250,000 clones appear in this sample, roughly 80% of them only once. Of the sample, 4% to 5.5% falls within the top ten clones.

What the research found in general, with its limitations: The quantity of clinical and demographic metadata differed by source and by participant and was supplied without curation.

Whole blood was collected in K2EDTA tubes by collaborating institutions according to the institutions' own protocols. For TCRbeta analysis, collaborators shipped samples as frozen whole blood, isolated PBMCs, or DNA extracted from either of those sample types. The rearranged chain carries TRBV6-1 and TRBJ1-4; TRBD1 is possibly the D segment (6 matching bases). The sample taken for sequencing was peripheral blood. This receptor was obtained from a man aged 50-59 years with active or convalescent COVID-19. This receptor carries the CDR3 CASSEGTLEKLFF. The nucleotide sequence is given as TGTGCCAGCAGTGAGGGGACACTGGAAAAACTGTTTTTT.